This paragraph covers one TCR beta chain sequence. This specimen comes from a study of blood T cell repertoires in COVID-19. Study overall: The United States, Italy and Spain were the sources of the acute and convalescent COVID-19 samples. From T cells, B-cell-depleted T cells, or PBMCs came the material, which was cDNA or gDNA.

Germline trimming cut 2 bases from V and 5 bases from J; bases unmatched to any gene: 3. CDR1 is SGHTA, CDR2 FQGNSA, per germline. CDR3 length: 15 residues. Under the authors' procedure: From reference gene primer amplification, estimates of nucleated cell counts were derived. Assay: immunoSEQ multiplex PCR; the TCRdb copy retains only in-frame clones and omits some. The V and J calls and clone size were taken over from that table, and D and trimming were inferred from the DNA. In the table there are a few hundred thousand clones, over 75% of which are singletons. This chain uses TRBV7-2 with TRBJ2-2; 9 bases are shared with TRBD2. This clonotype was sampled from a man aged 25-45 years who had recovered from COVID-19. Sequenced material: peripheral blood. DNA of the CDR3: TGTGCCAGCAGCTTACGCCTAGCGGGGACCGGGGAGCTGTTTTTT. Amino acid sequence: CASSLRLAGTGELFF.